Listed below are T cell receptor beta chains from one sample, sequenced in a study of T cell responses to AZD1222 COVID-19 vaccine. TCRdb's table, derived via immunoSEQ multiplex PCR, lists solely in-frame clones and lacks some. The sample consists of 120,000 to 150,000 clones, approximately 90% of them appearing once. The sample here was peripheral blood, taken 28 days after the second AZD1222 dose. The receptors here all came from an adult who received the AZD1222 COVID-19 vaccine. Each CDR3 is given without its conserved first and last residue.

V gene	J gene	CDR3 protein
TRBV10-3	TRBJ1-1	AISSQGPNTEAF
TRBV2	TRBJ1-5	ASSELAGVGNQPQH
TRBV28	TRBJ1-6	ASSLTVYRIYNSPLH
TRBV21-1	TRBJ1-5	ASSKGRDRGLEGNQPQH
TRBV5-1	TRBJ2-1	ASSSGGTYNEQF
TRBV25-1	TRBJ1-2	ASSVTDGPALPPT
TRBV2	TRBJ1-5	ASSAGSRNQPQH
TRBV9	TRBJ1-4	ASSVAVGTNEKLF
TRBV9	TRBJ2-1	ASSGLAGGQGEQF
TRBV2	TRBJ1-6	ASSEAGYNSPLH
TRBV14	TRBJ1-2	ATSPGQGLYGYT
TRBV27	TRBJ1-1	ASSGLTEAF
TRBV27	TRBJ1-1	ASSSRGLGTEAF
TRBV6-1	TRBJ2-3	ASSGTSRRVIDTQY
TRBV4-2	TRBJ2-3	ASSQEETDTQY
TRBV15	TRBJ2-3	ATSREAGSGTDTQY
TRBV19	TRBJ1-2	ASSNFLAGNYGYT
TRBV6-5	TRBJ2-1	ASRVANSYNEQF
TRBV2	TRBJ2-1	ASSTTPSGSSYNEQF
TRBV5-1	TRBJ2-2	ASTLAGGSTGELF
TRBV6-6	TRBJ1-2	ASSPGWDSGRPNYGYT
TRBV10-3	TRBJ1-2	AISSTGYGYT
TRBV2	TRBJ2-7	ASSEVGDRGPDEQY
TRBV12-3/TRBV12-4	TRBJ1-1	ASSVGGNTEAF
TRBV7-2	TRBJ2-1	ASSSTWGEGEQF